These 22 T cell receptor beta chains originate from one sample sequenced in a study of neurological immune-mediated disorders. Using its own MiXCR run on the 5' RACE reads, TCRdb lists one record per CDR3 protein. This table has 65,000 to 85,000 distinct CDR3 sequences, 4.5% to 7.5% appearing once. The sample's time point: longitudinal time-point 2. The sample comprised PBMCs. These receptors came from a woman in her fifties or sixties with multiple sclerosis.

This clonotype was counted many times. The rearrangement uses TRBV5-6 and TRBJ1-1; D is ambiguous. Trimming left V 0 bases short and J 6 bases short, with 18 bases between. CDR1 is SGHDT and CDR2 is YYEEEE in the germline V gene. This CDR3 spans 16 amino acids. Here the CDR3 reads CASSLDKSLVVPEAFF. DNA for the CDR3: TGTGCCAGCAGCTTGGATAAGAGCCTCGTGGTCCCTGAAGCTTTCTTT. The full variable domain, in which reference TRBV5-6 and TRBJ1-1 provide the parts outside the CDR3, is DAGVTQSPTHLIKTRGQQVTLRCSPKSGHDTVSWYQQALGQGPQFIFQYYEEEERQRGNFPDRFSGHQFPNYSSELNVNALLLGDSALYLCASSLDKSLVVPEAFFGQGTRLTVV.

This clonotype was detected many times. The chain is built from TRBV12-3 or TRBV12-4 and TRBJ1-2, with no clear D. Trimming took 6 bases from V and 6 from J, leaving 20 bases between them. The CDR3 has 15 residues. This chain's CDR3 is CASSRAGDPEHGYTF. CDR3 coding DNA: TGTGCCAGCAGCCGCGCCGGCGACCCCGAACATGGCTACACCTTC.

This clonotype occurred many times. This chain uses TRBV12-3 or TRBV12-4 with TRBJ1-1, with D hard to call. The CDR3 is 16 amino acids. Trimming left V 5 bases short and J 8 bases short, with 24 bases between. The CDR3 loop is CASSPPPKTSGGEAFF. CDR3 nucleotides: TGTGCCAGCAGTCCTCCCCCAAAAACCTCAGGTGGGGAAGCTTTCTTT.

This clonotype appeared many times. The genes are TRBV20-1 and TRBJ2-2; 10 bases line up with TRBD2. Germline V gene lookup returns CDR1 DFQATT and CDR2 SNEGSKA (reference sequence). The junction had 7 bases not matched to a gene; V was cut back by 1 base and J by 5 bases. CDR3 size: 16 residues. CDR3 nucleotide sequence: TGCAGTGCTAGAGTAGGTCTAGCGGGGGTGACCGGGGAGCTGTTTTTT. This gives the protein CSARVGLAGVTGELFF.

This clonotype was recorded at least ten times. The chain joins TRBV7-9 to TRBJ2-1; 7 bases are a match to TRBD1. Germline CDR1 and CDR2: SEHNR and FQNEAQ (reference sequence). With 5 bases clipped from V and 9 bases from J, the junction kept 10 bases outside the gene matches. The CDR3 spans 14 residues. The CDR3 DNA follows: TGTGCCAGCAGCGGGGACAGAGGGTGGAGTGAGCAGTTCTTC. It is translated as CASSGDRGWSEQFF.

This clonotype came up many times. The chain uses TRBV5-6 and TRBJ1-5; the D is unclear. The CDR3 has 17 residues. Germline CDR1 is SGHDT and CDR2 is YYEEEE. With 4 bases removed from V and 1 base from J, the gap between germline ends came to 18 bases. CDR3 DNA: TGTGCCAGCAGCAACGGGCCGACTATCCTCAGCAATCAGCCCCAGCATTTT. Its protein is CASSNGPTILSNQPQHF. The full variable domain, completed using reference TRBV5-6 and TRBJ1-5, is DAGVTQSPTHLIKTRGQQVTLRCSPKSGHDTVSWYQQALGQGPQFIFQYYEEEERQRGNFPDRFSGHQFPNYSSELNVNALLLGDSALYLCASSNGPTILSNQPQHFGDGTRLSIL.

This clonotype was counted ten times or more. V is TRBV5-1 and J is TRBJ2-3; 13 nucleotides align to TRBD2. This CDR3 has 17 amino acids. V lost 4 bases, J lost 8 bases, and 13 bases stayed unmatched. CDR1 SGHRS and CDR2 YFSETQ come from the germline V gene. The CDR3 is CASSTNPTSGGQGTQYF. The CDR3, as DNA: TGCGCCAGCAGCACCAACCCGACTAGCGGGGGGCAAGGTACGCAGTATTTT.

This clonotype was picked up many times. The chain couples TRBV3-1 to TRBJ1-6; D perhaps matches TRBD1 (5 bases). V was trimmed by 1 base and J by 7 bases, leaving 11 bases between them. The CDR3 is made up of 15 amino acids. Per the germline V gene, CDR1 is LGHDT and CDR2 is YNNKEL (reference sequence). The CDR3 protein is CASSQVRQSNSPLHF. In DNA form, the CDR3 reads TGTGCCAGCAGCCAAGTGAGACAGTCCAATTCACCCCTCCACTTT. The whole variable domain, filled in from reference TRBV3-1 and TRBJ1-6, reads DTAVSQTPKYLVTQMGNDKSIKCEQNLGHDTMYWYKQDSKKFLKIMFSYNNKELIINETVPNRFSPKSPDKAHLNLHINSLELGDSAVYFCASSQVRQSNSPLHFGNGTRLTVT.

This clonotype was observed at least ten times. The V gene is TRBV6-5, the J gene TRBJ1-2; D uncertain. V was shortened by 0 bases and J by 7 bases, with 12 bases between the two germline ends. The CDR3 spans 14 residues. Germline loops: CDR1 MNHEY, CDR2 SVGAGI. The CDR3 is CASSYSPRHSGYTF. The CDR3 nucleotides read TGTGCCAGCAGTTACTCCCCGAGACACAGTGGCTACACCTTC.

The rearrangement links TRBV5-1 to TRBJ2-1; a possible D gene is TRBD2 (6 bases). The germline CDR1 and CDR2 sequences are SGHRS and YFSETQ. This CDR3 has 14 residues. Trimming left V 7 bases short and J 6 bases short, with 17 bases between. CDR3 nucleotide sequence: TGCGCCAGCTCCACTAGCCCCGTCGTCAATGAGCAGTTCTTC. It encodes CASSTSPVVNEQFF.

In regard to this clonotype: A much more abundant neighbour one base away suggests this may be a read error. This chain uses TRBV10-3 with TRBJ1-3, with TRBD1 matching over 8 bases. Germline CDR1 is ENHRY and CDR2 is SYGVKD. This CDR3 contains 15 residues. V lost 7 bases to trimming and J lost 1 base; unmatched junction nucleotides: 6. The CDR3 sequence is CAITSTGGSGNTIYF. The CDR3 DNA is TGTGCCATCACCAGTACAGGGGGATCTGGAAACACCATATATTTT.

This clonotype was counted only a few times. The V call is TRBV5-1, the J call TRBJ2-7; 10 bases are a match to TRBD1. From germline, CDR1 is SGHRS and CDR2 YFSETQ. This CDR3 is 15 amino acids long. V was pared by 4 bases and J by 4 bases, with 8 bases of the junction left unmatched. The CDR3 DNA follows: TGCGCCAGCAGCACACGGACAGGGGGGAATTACGAGCAGTACTTC. Residues: CASSTRTGGNYEQYF. The variable domain in full, with the rest retrieved from reference TRBV5-1 and TRBJ2-7, is KAGVTQTPRYLIKTRGQQVTLSCSPISGHRSVSWYQQTPGQGLQFLFEYFSETQRNKGNFPGRFSGRQFSNSRSEMNVSTLELGDSALYLCASSTRTGGNYEQYFGPGTRLTVT.

Many counts were recorded for this clonotype. V is TRBV20-1 and J is TRBJ2-1; 8 bases align to TRBD2. Trimming cost V 0 bases and J 5 bases; bases outside gene matches: 9. Germline CDR1 and CDR2: DFQATT and SNEGSKA (reference sequence). This CDR3 spans 16 amino acids. The CDR3 sequence is CSARDPASGGHNEQFF. As DNA, the CDR3 is TGCAGTGCTAGAGACCCCGCGAGCGGGGGACACAATGAGCAGTTCTTC.

This clonotype was detected ten times or more. The rearrangement links TRBV6-5 to TRBJ2-2; TRBD1 agrees at 7 bases. Germline V gives CDR1 MNHEY, CDR2 SVGAGI. There are 14 residues in the CDR3. V dropped 10 bases and J dropped 4; count of bases not matched to a gene: 9. The CDR3 DNA reads TGTGCCACCTCCGGGACAGCACCCACCGGGGAGCTGTTTTTT. Encoded protein: CATSGTAPTGELFF.

In its sample, this clonotype was seen a few times. The rearrangement links TRBV18 to TRBJ2-7, with 12 bases aligning to TRBD2. V lost 6 bases, J lost 0 bases, and 6 bases stayed unmatched. The CDR3 runs to 16 residues. Germline CDR1 and CDR2: KGHSH and LQKENI. The CDR3 coding sequence is TGTGCCAGCTCCCGTGGACTAGCGGGGAGCTCCTACGAGCAGTACTTC. It translates to CASSRGLAGSSYEQYF.

This clonotype was seen repeatedly, ten times or more. The chain employs TRBV7-8 and TRBJ2-5, with D possibly being TRBD1 (7 bases). Germline CDR1 reads SGHVS; CDR2 reads FQNEAQ. Trimming shortened V by 1 base and J by 4 bases, and 13 bases separated the two germline ends. The CDR3 totals 15 residues. The CDR3 spells CASSLVRGATETQYF. In DNA form, the CDR3 reads TGTGCCAGCAGCTTAGTCAGGGGGGCGACAGAGACCCAGTACTTC.

In its sample, this clonotype was seen a few times. The chain couples TRBV20-1 to TRBJ2-1; 10 bases agree with TRBD2. After removal of 4 bases from V and 9 bases from J, the junction contained 6 bases not matched to a gene. The V gene's germline CDR1 is DFQATT and CDR2 SNEGSKA (reference sequence). The CDR3 is 13 residues long. In DNA form, the CDR3 reads TGCAGTGCTAACCTAGCGGGGGTTGGTGAGCAGTTCTTC. This translates into CSANLAGVGEQFF.

This clonotype is classed as medium-sized. This sequence joins TRBV20-1 and TRBJ1-1; D is unclear. Trimming left V 0 bases short and J 7 bases short, with 12 bases between. From germline, CDR1 is DFQATT and CDR2 SNEGSKA (reference sequence). The CDR3 is 13 residues long. This CDR3 reads CSARDPRLIEAFF. DNA of the CDR3: TGCAGTGCTAGAGATCCCCGGTTGATTGAAGCTTTCTTT.

This clonotype was recorded at least ten times. The CDR3 DNA reads TGCAGCGTAGCCGGACAGGAAAACTATGGCTACACCTTC. Its protein product is CSVAGQENYGYTF. The rearrangement links TRBV29-1 to TRBJ1-2, with 7 nucleotides matching TRBD1. Trimming took 6 bases from V and 2 from J; bases not matched to a gene: 6. Germline V gives CDR1 SQVTM, CDR2 ANQGSEA. This CDR3 has 13 residues.

This clonotype was seen only a few times. The chain carries TRBV18 and TRBJ2-7, with D uncertain. The V and J ends lost 3 bases and 2 bases respectively, with 14 bases between them. Germline CDR1 is KGHSH and CDR2 is LQKENI. CDR3 length equals 15 residues. CDR3 in amino acids: CASSPEGLAAYEQYF. The DNA for the CDR3 is TGTGCCAGCTCACCGGAAGGCTTGGCGGCCTACGAGCAGTACTTC.

This clonotype was picked up a small number of times. The chain combines TRBV19 with TRBJ2-1, with a possible D match to TRBD2 (7 bases). Looked up from germline, CDR1 is LNHDA and CDR2 is SQIVND (reference sequence). Trimming left V 8 bases short and J 6 bases short, with 17 bases between. The length of the CDR3 is 14 residues. The chain's CDR3 is CASAVGGRSNEQFF. In nucleotides, the CDR3 is TGTGCCAGTGCAGTGGGGGGGCGGAGCAATGAGCAGTTCTTC.

This clonotype has at least ten counts. The chain joins TRBV29-1 to TRBJ2-5; 9 bases are a match to TRBD1. V shed 7 bases, J shed 4 bases, and the junction held 7 bases outside the gene matches. Germline V CDR1 and CDR2: SQVTM, ANQGSEA. The CDR3 is made up of 13 amino acids. CDR3 region: CSATQGAGETQYF. The CDR3 bases are TGCAGCGCCACACAGGGGGCAGGAGAGACCCAGTACTTC. The complete variable domain, with remaining parts taken from reference TRBV29-1 and TRBJ2-5, reads SAVISQKPSRDICQRGTSLTIQCQVDSQVTMMFWYRQQPGQSLTLIATANQGSEATYESGFVIDKFPISRPNLTFSTLTVSNMSPEDSSIYLCSATQGAGETQYFGPGTRLLVL.